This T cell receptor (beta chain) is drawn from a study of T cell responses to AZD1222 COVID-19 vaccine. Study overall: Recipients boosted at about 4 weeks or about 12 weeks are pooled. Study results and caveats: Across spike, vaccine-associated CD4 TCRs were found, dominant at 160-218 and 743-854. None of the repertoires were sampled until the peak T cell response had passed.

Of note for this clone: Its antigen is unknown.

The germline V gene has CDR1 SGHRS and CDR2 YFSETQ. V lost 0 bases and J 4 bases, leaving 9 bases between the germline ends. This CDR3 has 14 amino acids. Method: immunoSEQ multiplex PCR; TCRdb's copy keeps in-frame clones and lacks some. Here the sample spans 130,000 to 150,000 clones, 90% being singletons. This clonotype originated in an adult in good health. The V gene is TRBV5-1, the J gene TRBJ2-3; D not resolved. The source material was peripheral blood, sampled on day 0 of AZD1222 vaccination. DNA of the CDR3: TGCGCCAGCAGCTTGGCTGCACGCTCAGATACGCAGTATTTT. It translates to CASSLAARSDTQYF.